This entry lists 14 T cell receptor beta chains sequenced from one sample in a study of blood T cells in healthy people across ages (dated by TCRdb to 2015 to 2017). Library creation used 5' RACE. Sequencing relied on an Illumina HiSeq 2500. A second roughly 7 to 12 cycle PCR used a sample-barcoded 5' primer and a J-beta primer mix. TCRdb redid the processing of the public reads, applying fastp at Q25 and MiXCR, and retained in-frame beta chains. All rows with the same CDR3 protein become a single entry with the most common DNA and genes. For this sample the table gives 550,000 to 650,000 distinct CDR3 sequences, of which about 27% were detected only once. Approximately 3.6% of the sample is taken by the ten largest. These data were likewise used in another study, on T cells of mothers and their children.

Source material: blood. The receptors here all came from a boy aged 2 to 10 in good health.

The rearrangement uses TRBV19 and TRBJ2-1, with TRBD2 matching over 10 bases. Germline trimming cut 3 bases from V and 8 bases from J; bases unmatched to any gene: 7. The CDR3 length is 15 residues. In germline, CDR1 is LNHDA, CDR2 SQIVND (reference sequence). DNA of the CDR3: TGTGCCAGTAGTATTTCTAGCGGGAGTAGGTATGAGCAGTTCTTC. Residues: CASSISSGSRYEQFF. The full variable domain, completed using reference TRBV19 and TRBJ2-1, is DGGITQSPKYLFRKEGQNVTLSCEQNLNHDAMYWYRQDPGQGLRLIYYSQIVNDFQKGDIAEGYSVSREKKESFPLTVTSAQKNPTAFYLCASSISSGSRYEQFFGPGTRLTVL.

The chain joins TRBV11-1 to TRBJ2-1; 12 nucleotides align to TRBD2. This CDR3 region has 15 residues. The germline V gene has CDR1 SGHAT and CDR2 FQDESV (reference sequence). The J segment lost 8 bases and the V segment lost 5 bases, leaving 7 bases of the junction unmatched. CDR3 amino acids: CASSLRLAGEDEQFF. CDR3 in DNA: TGTGCCAGCAGCCTCAGACTAGCGGGAGAGGATGAGCAGTTCTTC.

A few counts support this clonotype. This sequence joins TRBV7-9 and TRBJ2-5, with a weak D call TRBD2 (5 bases). The CDR3 has 13 amino acids. CDR1 SEHNR and CDR2 FQNEAQ come from the germline V gene (reference sequence). Between the trimmed V and J ends, which lost 5 bases and 2 bases, there was a span of 9 bases. In DNA, the CDR3 is TGTGCCAGCAGCGTGGGAGTACAAGAGACCCAGTACTTC. The encoded protein is CASSVGVQETQYF.

The chain uses TRBV24-1 and TRBJ2-1; TRBD2 agrees at 11 bases. The germline V gene has CDR1 KGHDR and CDR2 SFDVKD. This CDR3 spans 15 amino acids. The junction had 14 bases not matched to a gene; V was cut back by 12 bases and J by 8 bases. CDR3 protein: CASLRTSGSNDEQFF. CDR3 DNA: TGTGCCTCCCTCAGGACTAGCGGGTCTAACGATGAGCAGTTCTTC.

The chain carries TRBV12-3 or TRBV12-4 and TRBJ1-6; D may be TRBD1 (5 bases). Trimming stripped 8 bases from V and 4 bases from J, with 15 bases between. This CDR3 region has 15 residues. CDR3 loop: CASGVPGRYNSPLHF. CDR3 nucleotide sequence: TGTGCCAGCGGTGTCCCGGGACGGTATAATTCACCCCTCCACTTT.

This chain connects TRBV9 to TRBJ2-7, with 7 bases aligning to TRBD1. The CDR3 has 13 residues. V lost 3 bases, J lost 8 bases, and 8 bases stayed unmatched. CDR1 and CDR2 from the germline V gene are SGDLS and YYNGEE. CDR3 region: CASSDGTAKKQYF. The CDR3 coding sequence is TGTGCCAGCAGCGACGGGACAGCCAAGAAGCAGTACTTC.

The gene calls are TRBV3-1 and TRBJ2-6, with unresolved D. The V gene's germline CDR1 is LGHDT and CDR2 YNNKEL (reference sequence). CDR3 size: 17 residues. Trimming pared 1 base from V and 0 bases from J, leaving 10 bases between. CDR3 in DNA: TGTGCCAGCAGCCAAGCTTACAGCCCCTCTGGGGCCAACGTCCTGACTTTC. Encoded protein: CASSQAYSPSGANVLTF.

This clonotype showed up just a few times. The chain carries TRBV27 and TRBJ1-5; D not resolved. V lost 8 bases to trimming and J lost 4 bases, with 9 bases between them. In germline, CDR1 is MNHEY, CDR2 SMNVEV (reference sequence). The CDR3 has 12 amino acids. CDR3 sequence: CASGRQNQPQHF. The CDR3 DNA follows: TGTGCCAGCGGACGACAAAATCAGCCCCAGCATTTT.

This clonotype was counted between two and nine times. The chain combines TRBV27 with TRBJ1-2; the D gene is possibly TRBD1 (6 bases). V was trimmed by 3 bases and J by 2 bases, leaving 13 bases between them. This CDR3 has 15 amino acids. Germline V gene lookup returns CDR1 MNHEY and CDR2 SMNVEV (reference sequence). The CDR3: CASSFYPGQNYGYTF. CDR3 bases: TGTGCCAGCAGTTTTTACCCTGGACAGAACTATGGCTACACCTTC.

This clonotype has a handful of counts. The rearrangement links TRBV4-3 to TRBJ2-7, with D possibly being TRBD1 (8 bases). Trimming pared 1 base from V and 6 bases from J, leaving 13 bases between. The CDR3 covers 14 residues. CDR1 and CDR2 (germline): LGHNA, YSLEER. The CDR3 is CASSQANRGGEQYF. CDR3 sequence (DNA): TGCGCCAGCAGCCAAGCCAACAGGGGGGGCGAGCAGTACTTC.

The genes are TRBV20-1 and TRBJ1-5; D is unresolved. V shed 1 base and J shed 2 bases, with 9 bases lying between them. CDR1 DFQATT and CDR2 SNEGSKA come from the germline V gene (reference sequence). The CDR3 is 14 residues long. CDR3 nucleotides: TGCAGTGCTAGAGGCCGGGTGGGCAATCAGCCCCAGCATTTT. Protein: CSARGRVGNQPQHF.

The chain recombines TRBV7-9 with TRBJ2-3, with 8 bases lining up with TRBD2. The CDR3 consists of 17 residues. Germline assignment: CDR1 SEHNR and CDR2 FQNEAQ (reference sequence). Trimming at V came to 4 bases and at J to 0 bases, leaving 9 bases not matched to a gene. The CDR3 sequence is CASSYFRGGRSTDTQYF. The DNA for the CDR3 is TGTGCCAGCAGCTACTTTCGCGGGGGGCGAAGCACAGATACGCAGTATTTT.

V gene TRBV5-1 combines with J gene TRBJ2-2; 8 bases are shared with TRBD1. The CDR3 has 16 amino acids. Germline V CDR1 and CDR2: SGHRS, YFSETQ. J was trimmed by 6 bases and V by 1 base; bases with no gene match: 8. The CDR3 nucleotides are TGCGCCAGCAGCTTGACCACCCAACAGGGGGCCGGGGAGCTGTTTTTT. It translates to CASSLTTQQGAGELFF.

CDR3 DNA sequence: TGTGCCAGCAGCTTAGCCTGGGGACAGGGGTACGGTGAGCAGTTCTTC. It is translated as CASSLAWGQGYGEQFF. V usage is TRBV7-9 and J usage is TRBJ2-1; 10 nucleotides agree with TRBD1. CDR3 size: 16 residues. Germline lookup yields CDR1 SEHNR and CDR2 FQNEAQ (reference sequence). V dropped 0 bases and J dropped 9; count of bases not matched to a gene: 8.